This TCR beta chain comes out of a study of prognosis after radiotherapy for stage I lung cancer. Study summary: None of the non-small cell lung cancer patients was considered medically operable. Radiotherapy: SBRT, 3 to 5 fractions, biologically effective dose at least 100 Gy. Findings and limits, study-wide: Lower Shannon entropy after stereotactic body radiation therapy was observed in patients who went on to develop distant metastases. In patients receiving stereotactic body radiation therapy, unique TCR clone counts fell afterward, median about 10,000 versus 6,900.

This clonotype is judged medium-sized. The antigen is unknown. The TCR beta CDR3 region was amplified from genomic DNA, with two rounds of multiplex PCR being used for the amplification. Round one of PCR was performed, and it used primers specific to each TRBV and TRBJ gene. TCRdb reprocessed the multiplex PCR reads with MiXCR, giving one entry per CDR3 protein. Of roughly 30,000 distinct CDR3 sequences listed, about 41% are singletons. The CDR3 spans 11 residues. Germline loops: CDR1 LNHDA, CDR2 SQIVND (reference sequence). Trimming shortened V by 5 bases and J by 8 bases, and 9 bases separated the two germline ends.

The material was PBMCs, obtained before or after stereotactic body radiation therapy (not recorded which). V gene TRBV19 combines with J gene TRBJ1-2; D gene unclear. This TCR was recovered from a donor aged 50 or older with non-small cell lung cancer. CDR3 coding DNA: TGTGCCAGTAGTCTTGCTGGAGGCTACACCTTC. This sequence encodes CASSLAGGYTF.